The clone carrying this T cell receptor beta chain was recorded a few times. Its antigen is still unknown. TCRdb re-called the reads with MiXCR, one entry per CDR3 protein. The table shows under 150,000 distinct CDR3 sequences, with around 30% occurring only once. This sample stems from a study of T cell repertoires in cytomegalovirus infection. For the study at large: Alongside well-studied HLA-B-restricted CMV epitopes, recently identified HLA-C-restricted CMV epitopes were also used. Evidence of both CMV infection and a matching HLA type came from public TCR beta signatures.

Study results and caveats: There were carriers of CMV plus the relevant HLA, and cumulative public TCR beta family frequency identified them. HLA-C-restricted CMV-specific TCR beta clonotypes were dominant in the ex vivo response.

V dropped 0 bases and J dropped 4; count of bases not matched to a gene: 7. The germline gives CDR1 LGHNA, CDR2 YNFKEQ. This CDR3 region has 18 residues. The clonotype comes from a human donor in good health (CMV status not recorded). Some clones in this sample may be carry-over from other donors' samples. The V gene is TRBV4-2, the J gene TRBJ2-3, with 13 bases matching TRBD2. The material sequenced was CD8+ T cells from cultured PBMCs, taken from culture after CMV antigen stimulation. CDR3 in amino acids: CASSQEAGTSGVADTQYF. CDR3 bases: TGTGCCAGCAGCCAAGAGGCCGGGACTAGCGGGGTGGCAGATACGCAGTATTTT.